This T cell receptor (beta chain) was captured by sequencing in a study of graft-versus-host responses after intestinal transplantation (dated by TCRdb to the early 2020s). With respect to the entire study: The transplants that recipients received were multivisceral, liver-intestinal, or isolated intestinal. Graft-versus-host and host-versus-graft alloreactive T cell clones were tracked in the graft, circulation and bone marrow after intestinal transplantation using bulk TCR-beta CDR3 sequencing. Alloreactive clones were identified by sequencing pre-transplant mixed lymphocyte reaction products and comparing these products with unstimulated pre-transplant donor and recipient T cells. Anti-thymocyte globulin induction was given to all recipients, followed by maintenance tacrolimus and steroids for about 3 years. The cohort enrolled 20 to 30 intestinal transplant recipients including one retransplant, and a few patients lacking pretransplant specimens were excluded. A peak of at least 4% donor T cells among recipient peripheral blood mononuclear cells was the definition used for donor T cell macrochimerism. Rather than going through the commercial service, samples from a few later patients were sequenced in-house on an Illumina MiSeq and processed with MiXCR.

Study-level results and caveats: Peak levels of circulating GvH clones were associated with declines in HvG clones early after transplant. The conclusions were limited by the relatively low number and heterogeneity of the intestinal transplant patients. GvH clones turned up in recipient bone marrow, with some appearing earlier in ileal mucosa or blood, a pattern consistent with an intestinal mucosal origin. High GvH to HvG T cell clonal ratios were observed in the allografts of patients with donor T cell macrochimerism.

The library was built by means of the immunoSEQ multiplex PCR assay. In most patients, genomic DNA was isolated using the Qiagen DNeasy Blood and Tissue Kit and sent frozen to Adaptive Biotechnologies for TCR sequencing. For most patients, genomic DNA was subjected to high-throughput TCR-beta CDR3 sequencing by Adaptive Biotechnologies. The paper's processing steps were these. TCR sequencing data for 15 to 20 patients were retrieved from Adaptive's ImmunoSEQ software; a few other patients were processed with MiXCR and VDJtools. To correct CD4 versus CD8 sorting errors, any sequence found in both subsets at a frequency ratio below 5:1 was removed. CDR3 nucleotide sequences shared by donor and recipient were removed because the origin of these sequences could not be assigned. To be classed as alloreactive, a clone needed at least 2-fold expansion over unstimulated cells and a minimum CFSE-low frequency of 0.002% (template counts) or 0.001% (read counts). A clone was considered mappable if detected in the sequenced pre-transplant spleen, lymph node, or MLR CFSE-low populations of the donor or recipient. Cumulative frequency of alloreactive clones was calculated as a percentage of all sequences weighted by copy number. TCRdb limited this immuneACCESS table to in-frame rearrangements with V and J called. A share of clones is missing; checked studies link under half to unresolved V genes, and the rest is unexplained. V and J calls plus clone size are reproduced from that table; the DNA served to infer D and trimming. The sample includes some 90,000 clones, with approximately 92% observed a single time. The top ten constitute approximately 0.5% of the sample.

About this clone: Its antigen is unknown. No much larger clone is present one base from it, and per-base qualities are unavailable.

Interpreted using the paper, the time point label stands for: cells obtained before transplantation from donor or recipient. CD3+CD4+ and CD3+CD8+ populations were FACS-sorted from unstimulated pre-transplant donor and recipient cells taken from spleen or lymph nodes. This material consisted of unstimulated CD8+ T cells sorted from spleen or lymph node cells, taken before intestinal transplant. This clonotype was sampled from a human donor who received an intestinal transplant.

The sequenced DNA: TGTGCCAGCAGCCCCATACAGGGGGCCGTTGGGACAGATACGCAGTATTTT. The translation is CASSPIQGAVGTDTQYF. The receptor chain draws on TRBV7-9 and TRBJ2-3; 9 central nucleotides agree with TRBD1. Taken from cysteine to phenylalanine, the CDR3 has 17 residues. Only the CDR3 region is kept as DNA, spanning 51 bases read in frame from base 1. Per the germline V gene (reference sequence), SEHNR is the CDR1 and FQNEAQ is the CDR2. Compared with germline, V lacks 5 bases and J lacks 3 bases; bases without a gene match: 12.